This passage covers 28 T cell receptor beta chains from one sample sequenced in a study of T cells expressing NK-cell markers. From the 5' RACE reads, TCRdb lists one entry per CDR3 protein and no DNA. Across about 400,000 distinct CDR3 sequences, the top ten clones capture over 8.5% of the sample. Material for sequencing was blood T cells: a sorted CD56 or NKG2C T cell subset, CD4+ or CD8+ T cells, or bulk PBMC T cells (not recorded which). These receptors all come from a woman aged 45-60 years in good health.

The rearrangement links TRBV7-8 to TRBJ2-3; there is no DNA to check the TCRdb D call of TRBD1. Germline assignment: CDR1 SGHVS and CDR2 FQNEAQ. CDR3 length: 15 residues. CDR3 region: CASSPDRGLTDTQYF. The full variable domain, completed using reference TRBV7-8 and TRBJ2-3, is GAGVSQSPRYKVAKRGQDVALRCDPISGHVSLFWYQQALGQGPEFLTYFQNEAQLDKSGLPSDRFFAERPEGSVSTLKIQRTQQEDSAVYLCASSPDRGLTDTQYFGPGTRLTVL.

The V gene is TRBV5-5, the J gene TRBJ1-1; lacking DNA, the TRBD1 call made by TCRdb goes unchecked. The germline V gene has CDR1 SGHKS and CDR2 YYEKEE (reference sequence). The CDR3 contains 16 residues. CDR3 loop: CASSWRGAGENTEAFF.

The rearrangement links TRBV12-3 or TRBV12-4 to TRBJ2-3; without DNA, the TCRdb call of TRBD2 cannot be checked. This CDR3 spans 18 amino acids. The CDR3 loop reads CASSSRLAGGDSTDTQYF.

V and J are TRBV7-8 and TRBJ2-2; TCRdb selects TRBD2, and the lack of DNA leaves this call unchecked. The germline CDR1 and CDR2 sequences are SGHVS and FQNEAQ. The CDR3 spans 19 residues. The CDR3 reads CASSFWTSGRLANTGELFF.

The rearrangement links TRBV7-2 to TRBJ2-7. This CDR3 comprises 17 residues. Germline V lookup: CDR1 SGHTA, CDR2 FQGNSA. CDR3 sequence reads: CASSLAGGSNNPYEQYF.

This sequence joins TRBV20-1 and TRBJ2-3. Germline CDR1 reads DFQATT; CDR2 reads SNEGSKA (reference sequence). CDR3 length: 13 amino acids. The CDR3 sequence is CSARDYKLDTQYF.

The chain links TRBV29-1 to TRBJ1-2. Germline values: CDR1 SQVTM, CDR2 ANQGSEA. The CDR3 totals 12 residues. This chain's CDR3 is CSVGGSYYGYTF.

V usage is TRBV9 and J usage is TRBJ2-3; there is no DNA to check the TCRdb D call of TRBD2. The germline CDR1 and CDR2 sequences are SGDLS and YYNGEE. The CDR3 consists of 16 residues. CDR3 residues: CASSVAAEAFPDTQYF.

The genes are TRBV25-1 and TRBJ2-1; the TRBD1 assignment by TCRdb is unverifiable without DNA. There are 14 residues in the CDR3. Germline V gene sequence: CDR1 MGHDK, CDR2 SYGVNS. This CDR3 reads CASRRQGVDNEQFF. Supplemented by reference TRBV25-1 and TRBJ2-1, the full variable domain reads EADIYQTPRYLVIGTGKKITLECSQTMGHDKMYWYQQDPGMELHLIHYSYGVNSTEKGDLSSESTVSRIRTEHFPLTLESARPSHTSQYLCASRRQGVDNEQFFGPGTRLTVL.

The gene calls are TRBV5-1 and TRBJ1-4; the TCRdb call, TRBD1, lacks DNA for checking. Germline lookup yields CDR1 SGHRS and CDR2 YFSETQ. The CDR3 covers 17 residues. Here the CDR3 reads CASSFGITRDRNEKLFF.

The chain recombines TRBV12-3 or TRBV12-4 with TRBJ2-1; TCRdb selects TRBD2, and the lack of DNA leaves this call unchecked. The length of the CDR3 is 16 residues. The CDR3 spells CASSKGRKISYNEQFF.

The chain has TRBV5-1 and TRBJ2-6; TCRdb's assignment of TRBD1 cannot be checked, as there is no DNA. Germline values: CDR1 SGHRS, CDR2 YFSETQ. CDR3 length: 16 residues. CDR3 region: CASSSGTFSGANVLTF.

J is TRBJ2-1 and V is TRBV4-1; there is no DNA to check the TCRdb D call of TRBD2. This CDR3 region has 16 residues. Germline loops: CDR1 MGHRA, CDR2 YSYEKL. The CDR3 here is CASSLQIALAGDEQFF.

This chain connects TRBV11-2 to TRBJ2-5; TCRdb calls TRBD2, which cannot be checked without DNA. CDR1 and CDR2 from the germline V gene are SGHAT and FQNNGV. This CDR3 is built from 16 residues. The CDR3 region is CASSYGTSGVGETQYF. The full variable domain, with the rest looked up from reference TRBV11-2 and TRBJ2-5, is EAGVAQSPRYKIIEKRQSVAFWCNPISGHATLYWYQQILGQGPKLLIQFQNNGVVDDSQLPKDRFSAERLKGVDSTLKIQPAKLEDSAVYLCASSYGTSGVGETQYFGPGTRLLVL.

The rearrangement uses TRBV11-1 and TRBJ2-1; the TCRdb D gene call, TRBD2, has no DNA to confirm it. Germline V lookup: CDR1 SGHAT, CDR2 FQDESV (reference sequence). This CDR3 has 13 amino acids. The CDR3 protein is CASSLPSSNEQFF.

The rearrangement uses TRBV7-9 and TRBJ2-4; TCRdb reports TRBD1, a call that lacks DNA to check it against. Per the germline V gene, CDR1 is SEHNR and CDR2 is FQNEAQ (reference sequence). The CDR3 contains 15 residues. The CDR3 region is CASSETSQGMDIQYF.

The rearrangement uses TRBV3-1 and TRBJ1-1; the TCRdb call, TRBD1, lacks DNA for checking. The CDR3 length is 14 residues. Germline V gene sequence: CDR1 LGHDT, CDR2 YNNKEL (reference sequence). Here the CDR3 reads CASSQGRGRTEAFF.

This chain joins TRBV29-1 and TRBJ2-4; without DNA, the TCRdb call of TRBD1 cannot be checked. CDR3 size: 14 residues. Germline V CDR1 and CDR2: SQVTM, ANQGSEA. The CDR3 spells CSVVVGGSKNIQYF.

CDR3 region: CASSPTSSNYVYTF. The rearrangement joins TRBV7-2 to TRBJ1-2. CDR3 length equals 14 residues. CDR1 and CDR2 (germline): SGHTA, FQGNSA. Complete variable domain (other parts from reference TRBV7-2 and TRBJ1-2): GAGVSQSPSNKVTEKGKDVELRCDPISGHTALYWYRQSLGQGLEFLIYFQGNSAPDKSGLPSDRFSAERTGGSVSTLTIQRTQQEDSAVYLCASSPTSSNYVYTFGSGTRLTVV.

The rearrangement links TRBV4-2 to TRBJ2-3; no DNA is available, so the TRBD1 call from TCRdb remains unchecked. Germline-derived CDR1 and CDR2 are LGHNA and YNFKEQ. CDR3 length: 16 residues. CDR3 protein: CASSQDGDRQIGTQYF.

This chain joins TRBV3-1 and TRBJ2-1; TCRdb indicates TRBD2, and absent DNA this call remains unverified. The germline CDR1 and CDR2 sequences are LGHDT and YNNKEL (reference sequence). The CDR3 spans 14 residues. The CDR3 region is CASLSRGTSNEQFF.

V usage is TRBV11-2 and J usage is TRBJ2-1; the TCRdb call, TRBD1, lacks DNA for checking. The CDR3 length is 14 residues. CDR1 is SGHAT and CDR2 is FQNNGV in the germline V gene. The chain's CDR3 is CASSLRGFYNEQFF.

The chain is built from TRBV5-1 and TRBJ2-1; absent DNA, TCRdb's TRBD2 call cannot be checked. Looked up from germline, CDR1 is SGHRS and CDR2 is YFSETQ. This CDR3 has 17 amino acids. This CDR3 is CASSLVAGAIIPHEQFF.

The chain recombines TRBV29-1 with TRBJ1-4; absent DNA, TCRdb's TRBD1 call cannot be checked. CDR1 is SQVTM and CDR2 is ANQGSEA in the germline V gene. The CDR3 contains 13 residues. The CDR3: CSVAPPGSEKLFF.

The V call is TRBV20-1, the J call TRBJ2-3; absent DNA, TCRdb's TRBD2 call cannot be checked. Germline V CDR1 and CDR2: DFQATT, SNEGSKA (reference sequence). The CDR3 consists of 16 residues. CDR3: CSARSGTSGKTDTQYF.

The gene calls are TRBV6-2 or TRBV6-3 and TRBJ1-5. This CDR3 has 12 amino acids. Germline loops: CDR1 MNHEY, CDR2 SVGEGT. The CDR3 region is CASSIGNRPQHF.

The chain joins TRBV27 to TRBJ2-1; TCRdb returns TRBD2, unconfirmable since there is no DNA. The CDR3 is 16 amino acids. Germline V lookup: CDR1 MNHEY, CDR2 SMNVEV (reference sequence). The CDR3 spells CASSPLPFIDYNEQFF.

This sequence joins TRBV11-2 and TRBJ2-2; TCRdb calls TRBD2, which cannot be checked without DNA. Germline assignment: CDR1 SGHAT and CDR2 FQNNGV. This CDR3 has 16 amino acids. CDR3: CASKLGSEALTGELFF.